This is a list of T cell receptor beta chains from one sample in a study of cytomegalovirus exposure and HLA in healthy donors. Produced via immunoSEQ multiplex PCR; TCRdb's table is partial and in-frame only. The sample consists of 150,000 to 250,000 clones, less than 85% of them appearing once. Sequenced input: PBMCs. The source is a girl between 10 and 17 years old in good health and CMV-seropositive. Both conserved end residues are trimmed from each CDR3.

v_call cdr3_aa
TRBV2 ASSEPQGAGYT
TRBV7-9 ASVSGGPHNEQF
TRBV27 ASSLSGGPQETQY
TRBV6-5 ASSWEGGGGGYT
TRBV7-6 ASSLGGTGAAYEQY
TRBV9 ASSVEGASYGYT
TRBV4-1 ASSQEPDGGARYEQY
TRBV5-1 ASSESGGIGEQF
TRBV18 ASSRIQAGGRNEQF
TRBV7-8 ASSPGTGGSFNEKLF
TRBV19 ASSIGQKNTEAF
TRBV5-1 ASSLEGKPVDEQF
TRBV29-1 SVDRQLSSYNEQF
TRBV7-2 ASSSGTVYSNQPQH
TRBV9 ASSVASQGSIYEQY
TRBV15 ATSRDLRQQETQY
TRBV9 ASSPGTGHWPDEQY
TRBV5-4 ASSLPTSETQY
TRBV7-2 ASSGLAHTGELF
TRBV7-2 ASSSAGTGGNYGYT
TRBV6-5 ASSSRAGNTIY
TRBV11-3 ASSSGTSGVETQY
TRBV27 ASRPLFSGGAAETQY
TRBV9 ASSVGPLAGGQETQY
TRBV5-1 ASSSGTRNNEQF
TRBV5-6 ASSPLRGGYEQY
TRBV6-1 ASRPGQDYEQY